Listed below are T cell receptor beta chains from one sample, sequenced in a study of T cells in Graves' hyperthyroidism and ophthalmopathy. From the multiplex PCR reads, TCRdb called clonotypes with MiXCR, one entry per CDR3 protein. The sample shows 300,000 to 350,000 distinct CDR3 sequences, roughly a fifth of them seen only once. The sample taken for sequencing was blood. The receptors originated from a woman between 50 and 59 years old with Graves' hyperthyroidism. CDR3s include the opening cysteine and the closing phenylalanine or tryptophan. The order of the fields is D gene, clone size, V gene, J gene, CDR3 DNA, CDR3 protein. A D gene is named only where the DNA matches it firmly. Only some rows state a clone size, as once, few, many or a class for expanded clones.

>TRBD2|many|TRBV20-1|TRBJ2-3
TGCAGTGTTGCGAGCGGGGGGGGAGATACGCAGTATTTT
CSVASGGGDTQYF
>-|few|TRBV19|TRBJ2-2
TGTGCCAGTAGTATAGTTGCGGGCAACACCGGGGAGCTGTTTTTT
CASSIVAGNTGELFF
>-|many|TRBV5-1|TRBJ2-3
TGCGCCAGCAGCTCCAATGCCGGAGATACGCAGTATTTT
CASSSNAGDTQYF
>-|-|TRBV5-1|TRBJ1-2
TGCGCCAGCAGCCAGACACGCGGGACAAGGGCCTATGGCTACACCTTC
CASSQTRGTRAYGYTF
>TRBD1|many|TRBV6-2/TRBV6-3|TRBJ1-5
TGTGCCAGCAGCACCGGGACAGGGGGCTCTCAGCCCCAGCATTTT
CASSTGTGGSQPQHF
>TRBD2|many|TRBV20-1|TRBJ2-3
TGCAGTGCTAGAGTCTTCGGGAGGACTAGCGGAAGCACAGATACGCAGTATTTT
CSARVFGRTSGSTDTQYF
>-|-|TRBV12-3/TRBV12-4|TRBJ2-3
TGTGCCAGCAGTTTACCCCAGGCAGATACGCAGTATTTT
CASSLPQADTQYF
>TRBD1|-|TRBV5-1|TRBJ2-3
TGCGCCAGCAGCGCTCAACAGGGGGGCACAGATACGCAGTATTTT
CASSAQQGGTDTQYF
>-|many|TRBV29-1|TRBJ1-1
TGCAGCGTCGGACAGTTGAACACTGAAGCTTTCTTT
CSVGQLNTEAFF
>TRBD1|many|TRBV2|TRBJ1-2
TGTGCCAGCAGTGAAACAGGGGGCTATGGCTACACCTTC
CASSETGGYGYTF